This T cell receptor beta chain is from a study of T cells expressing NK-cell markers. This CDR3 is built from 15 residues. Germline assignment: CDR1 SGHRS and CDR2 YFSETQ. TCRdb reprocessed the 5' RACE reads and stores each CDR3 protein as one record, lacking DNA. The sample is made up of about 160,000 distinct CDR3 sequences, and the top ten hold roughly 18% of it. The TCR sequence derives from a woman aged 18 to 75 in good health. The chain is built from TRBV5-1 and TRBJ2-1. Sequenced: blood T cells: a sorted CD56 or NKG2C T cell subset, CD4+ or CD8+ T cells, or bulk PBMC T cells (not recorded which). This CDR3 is CASSLASESYNEQFF.